The subject of this entry is one T cell receptor (beta chain). The antigen it recognizes is unknown. Base qualities are not provided; no much larger clone lies one nucleotide away. The data were obtained in a study of blood T cell repertoires in COVID-19 (TCRdb year 2020). Context from the whole study: The collaborator samples originated in the United States, Italy and Spain and spanned the acute and convalescent phases of COVID-19. Deeply sampled blood TCRbeta repertoires from subjects exposed to, actively infected with, or recovered from COVID-19 were included in the dataset. Samples came from the ongoing ImmuneRACE study (first 160 participants) plus 1,254 subjects from 6 global collaborators. The repertoires were made available in a free public database intended to serve as a resource for research on the immune response to SARS-CoV-2. Where available, HLA class I and class II types were taken from metadata supplied by the sample provider and were not determined by assay-based typing. Nearly every sample came with metadata listing a de-identified subject ID, COVID-19 status, age in years and sex. The material from the prospective study consisted of cDNA or gDNA derived from T cells, B-cell-depleted T cells, or PBMCs. The study at large found these results: Clinical and demographic metadata were provided uncurated, with the amount varying by source and participant.

The collaborating institutions used their own protocols to collect whole blood in K2EDTA tubes. Collaborator samples were shipped for TCRbeta analysis as frozen whole blood, isolated PBMCs, or DNA extracted from either sample type. TCRbeta CDR3 regions were amplified from genomic DNA using the immunoSEQ Assay, a bias-controlled multiplex PCR. The authors processed their data as follows. Within the assay, amplification of reference gene primers was used to estimate how many nucleated cells each sample contained. To quantify the absolute abundance of each unique TCRbeta CDR3 rearrangement, sequence reads were collapsed and filtered. For each sample, productive Simpson clonality was calculated as the square root of Simpson's diversity index over productive rearrangements. This immuneACCESS table, as held by TCRdb, lists in-frame sequences with V and J called but not all clones. Of the missing ones, under half trace to an unresolved V gene in checked studies; the others have no known cause. V, J and clone size are those of that table, while D and trimming were read from the DNA. The sample table records 150,000 or so clones; about 77% of these occur just once. The ten largest clones take up approximately 9.4% of the sample.

The germline V gene sets CDR1 to SGHTA and CDR2 to FQGNSA. Trimmed from V: 6 bases; trimmed from J: 4 bases; junction bases lacking a gene match: 5. Reading from cysteine to phenylalanine, the CDR3 counts 15 amino acids. CDR3 DNA only is kept here, 45 bases in frame from base 1. This receptor was obtained from a woman aged 45-65 years with active or convalescent COVID-19. Here the chain combines TRBV7-2 and TRBJ2-2; 10 bases in between match TRBD1. Sequencing used peripheral blood. In nucleotide form, the sequence is TGTGCCAGCAGAACTGGACAGGGGGGCACCGGGGAGCTGTTTTTT. It is translated as CASRTGQGGTGELFF.